This TCR beta chain was sequenced for a study of technical replicates of blood from a few donors. Sequencing used immunoSEQ multiplex PCR; TCRdb keeps in-frame clones, though not all of them. This sample has fewer than 90,000 clones; 94% occur once, and the top ten carry 0.25%. The CDR3 is made up of 10 amino acids. After removal of 5 bases from V and 13 bases from J, the junction contained 5 bases not matched to a gene. Germline V gives CDR1 DFQATT, CDR2 SNEGSKA (reference sequence). Sequenced material: T cells isolated from PBMCs. This receptor was taken from a human donor in good health. The chain carries TRBV20-1 and TRBJ2-5; 9 bases map to TRBD1. The CDR3 spells CSAWDRAPYF. The CDR3 DNA sequence: TGCAGTGCTTGGGACAGGGCCCCGTACTTC.